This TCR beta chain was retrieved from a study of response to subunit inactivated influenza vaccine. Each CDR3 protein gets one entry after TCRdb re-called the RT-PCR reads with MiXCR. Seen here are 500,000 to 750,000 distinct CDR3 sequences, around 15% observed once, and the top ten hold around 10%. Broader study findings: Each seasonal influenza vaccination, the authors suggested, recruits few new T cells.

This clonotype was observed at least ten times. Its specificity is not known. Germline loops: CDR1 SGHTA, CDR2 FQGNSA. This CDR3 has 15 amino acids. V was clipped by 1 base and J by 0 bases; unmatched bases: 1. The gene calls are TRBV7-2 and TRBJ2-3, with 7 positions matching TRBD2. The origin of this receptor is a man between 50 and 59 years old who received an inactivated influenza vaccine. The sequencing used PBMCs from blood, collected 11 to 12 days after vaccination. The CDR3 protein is CASSLGDYSTDTQYF. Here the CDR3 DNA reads TGTGCCAGCAGCTTAGGGGACTACAGCACAGATACGCAGTATTTT.